This T cell receptor beta chain is from a study of blood T cell repertoires in COVID-19. Study information: Acute-phase and convalescent COVID-19 samples originated in the United States, Italy and Spain. T cells, B-cell-depleted T cells, or PBMCs supplied cDNA or gDNA.

Authors' analysis steps: Quantification of nucleated cells was approximated via reference gene primer amplification. Some clones are missing from TCRdb's copy, which holds only in-frame ones; the method was immunoSEQ multiplex PCR. Clone size and the V and J calls come from that table; the DNA yielded D and trimming. Of 340,000 or so clones in the sample, around 82% were seen once. Per the germline V gene, CDR1 is LNHNV and CDR2 is YYDKDF (reference sequence). This CDR3 is 15 amino acids long. V gave up 0 bases and J gave up 7 bases, with 13 bases separating them. Sequencing input: peripheral blood. The TCR comes from a man aged 25-45 years with active or convalescent COVID-19. V gene TRBV15 combines with J gene TRBJ1-5; a possible D gene is TRBD1 (5 bases). CDR3 sequence (DNA): TGTGCCACCAGCAGAGATCGCGGAGGGACCCAGCCCCAGCATTTT. Residues: CATSRDRGGTQPQHF.